The rows below give T cell receptor beta chains drawn from one sample of a study of T cell changes during pregnancy in multiple sclerosis. Clones were sequenced by immunoSEQ multiplex PCR, and TCRdb holds only the in-frame ones, with some missing. This table has roughly 40,000 clones, 70% to 90% appearing once. The sample here was CD4+ T cells from peripheral blood mononuclear cells, taken in the first trimester of pregnancy. The source of these receptors is a female donor with multiple sclerosis, enrolled in a pregnancy study. The CDR3 runs from the conserved cysteine through the conserved F or W. A D gene is named only where the DNA matches it firmly. Size is omitted from some rows. Given values are once, few, many or a class for expanded clones.

CDR3 | DNA | J | size | V | D
CASSERPGLHYGYTF | TGTGCCAGCAGCGAGAGGCCCGGCCTACACTATGGCTACACCTTC | TRBJ1-2 | - | TRBV28 | -
CASSLVGRGTYEQYF | TGTGCCAGCAGCTTAGTGGGCAGGGGAACCTACGAGCAGTACTTC | TRBJ2-7 | - | TRBV7-9 | -
CASGQPAVITDTQYF | TGTGCCAGCGGACAACCCGCCGTGATAACAGATACGCAGTATTTT | TRBJ2-3 | - | TRBV2 | -
CASAGQTNTEAFF | TGTGCCAGCGCCGGACAGACGAACACTGAAGCTTTCTTT | TRBJ1-1 | - | TRBV2 | -
CSVGGDYGYTF | TGCAGCGTGGGGGGGGACTATGGCTACACCTTC | TRBJ1-2 | - | TRBV29-1 | -
CASSLAGTGTLFF | TGTGCCAGCAGCTTAGCCGGGACAGGAACGTTGTTCTTC | TRBJ2-1 | - | TRBV7-6 | TRBD1
CASSLVWRSEAFF | TGTGCCAGCAGCTTAGTTTGGCGGAGCGAAGCTTTCTTT | TRBJ1-1 | - | TRBV7-2 | -
CASNKGGNNYGYTF | TGTGCCAGCAATAAGGGGGGGAATAACTATGGCTACACCTTC | TRBJ1-2 | - | TRBV6-1 | -
CASSLERGLKGGSYEQYF | TGTGCCAGCAGCTTAGAGCGGGGGCTAAAGGGGGGATCCTACGAGCAGTACTTC | TRBJ2-7 | - | TRBV7-2 | TRBD2
CASSRPPDWKGYTF | TGTGCCAGCAGCCGCCCTCCGGACTGGAAGGGCTACACCTTC | TRBJ1-2 | - | TRBV6-6 | -
CASSLIPGRYGYTF | TGTGCCAGCAGCTTAATACCGGGGAGGTATGGCTACACCTTC | TRBJ1-2 | - | TRBV7-3 | -
CASSLQQGKETQYF | TGTGCCAGCAGCTTACAACAGGGGAAAGAGACCCAGTACTTC | TRBJ2-5 | - | TRBV7-9 | TRBD1
CAWRDGVGEKLFF | TGTGCCTGGAGGGACGGGGTAGGTGAAAAACTGTTTTTT | TRBJ1-4 | - | TRBV30 | -
CASSYTQGGYGYTF | TGTGCCAGCAGTTATACTCAGGGAGGCTATGGCTACACCTTC | TRBJ1-2 | - | TRBV6-1 | -
CAWSVYTTGGGELFF | TGTGCCTGGAGTGTATACACAACCGGCGGCGGGGAGCTGTTTTTT | TRBJ2-2 | - | TRBV30 | -
CASSLTGNSGNTIYF | TGTGCCAGCAGCTTGACAGGGAATTCCGGAAACACCATATATTTT | TRBJ1-3 | - | TRBV7-8 | TRBD1
CASSLTGHFQETQYF | TGCGCCAGCAGCTTGACGGGACATTTTCAAGAGACCCAGTACTTC | TRBJ2-5 | - | TRBV5-1 | -
CASSLRWGGTSTGELFF | TGTGCCAGTAGTCTCAGATGGGGGGGGACTTCAACCGGGGAGCTGTTTTTT | TRBJ2-2 | once | TRBV19 | TRBD2
CASSSALYRSRSYEQYF | TGTGCCAGCAGCTCGGCCCTTTACAGGTCCCGCTCCTACGAGCAGTACTTC | TRBJ2-7 | - | TRBV5-8 | -
CASSPQGVVNYGYTF | TGTGCCAGCAGTCCACAGGGGGTGGTTAACTATGGCTACACCTTC | TRBJ1-2 | - | TRBV27 | TRBD1
CASSLAGGGWAGEQFF | TGTGCCAGCAGCTTGGCCGGGGGGGGATGGGCTGGTGAGCAGTTCTTC | TRBJ2-1 | - | TRBV7-2 | TRBD2
CASSLGGTTEQFF | TGCGCCAGCAGCTTGGGAGGTACAACGGAGCAGTTCTTC | TRBJ2-1 | - | TRBV5-1 | -
CASSIGTSDFYEQYF | TGTGCCAGTAGTATAGGTACTAGCGATTTCTACGAGCAGTACTTC | TRBJ2-7 | once | TRBV19 | TRBD2
CASEGLGGGDRTEAFF | TGTGCCAGCGAAGGATTGGGGGGGGGCGATAGGACTGAAGCTTTCTTT | TRBJ1-1 | - | TRBV25-1 | -
CASSSVGRQDGLQHF | TGTGCCAGCAGCTCAGTTGGCAGACAGGACGGGCTCCAGCATTTT | TRBJ1-5 | - | TRBV7-8 | -
CASSPVAGTSGGGELFF | TGTGCCAGCAGCCCAGTGGCCGGGACTAGCGGAGGCGGGGAGCTGTTTTTT | TRBJ2-2 | - | TRBV27 | TRBD2
CASSWESSYNEQFF | TGTGCCAGCTCATGGGAGAGCTCCTACAATGAGCAGTTCTTC | TRBJ2-1 | - | TRBV18 | -
CASPVRGQGTYEQYF | TGTGCCAGCCCCGTTCGGGGACAGGGGACTTACGAGCAGTACTTC | TRBJ2-7 | - | TRBV2 | TRBD1
CAWSGQGVQPQHF | TGTGCCTGGAGTGGGCAGGGTGTTCAGCCCCAGCATTTT | TRBJ1-5 | - | TRBV30 | -
CASSPVRVPYYEQYF | TGTGCCAGCAGCCCCGTGAGGGTACCGTACTACGAGCAGTACTTC | TRBJ2-7 | - | TRBV7-2 | -
CASIGPIGGVQPQHF | TGTGCCAGCATCGGCCCGATTGGGGGCGTTCAGCCCCAGCATTTT | TRBJ1-5 | - | TRBV6-1 | -
CASSHDPVSGISGNTIYF | TGCGCCAGCAGCCACGATCCCGTTTCGGGTATCTCTGGAAACACCATATATTTT | TRBJ1-3 | - | TRBV4-3 | -
CASSSQTGTGNTIYF | TGTGCCAGCAGCTCACAGACAGGGACTGGAAACACCATATATTTT | TRBJ1-3 | - | TRBV4-2 | TRBD1
CASSLEGSGITDTQYF | TGCGCCAGCAGCTTGGAAGGTAGCGGGATCACAGATACGCAGTATTTT | TRBJ2-3 | - | TRBV5-1 | TRBD2
CAWSVQETQYF | TGTGCCTGGAGTGTTCAGGAGACCCAGTACTTC | TRBJ2-5 | - | TRBV30 | -
CASSPGNEKLFF | TGTGCCAGCAGCCCAGGAAATGAAAAACTGTTTTTT | TRBJ1-4 | once | TRBV7-2 | -
CASSLEIAGGAEQYF | TGTGCCAGCAGCTTAGAAATAGCGGGAGGGGCCGAGCAGTACTTC | TRBJ2-7 | - | TRBV11-2 | TRBD2
CSVDGTMNTEAFF | TGCAGCGTTGATGGGACTATGAACACTGAAGCTTTCTTT | TRBJ1-1 | - | TRBV29-1 | -
CASSVKTTYGYTF | TGTGCCAGCAGCGTCAAGACAACCTATGGCTACACCTTC | TRBJ1-2 | - | TRBV9 | -
CASSDSTNHVAGVKTQYF | TGTGCCAGCAGTGACTCGACAAATCACGTAGCGGGAGTAAAGACCCAGTACTTC | TRBJ2-5 | - | TRBV6-4 | TRBD2
CASNPAEPTGELFF | TGTGCCAGCAATCCGGCGGAACCAACCGGGGAGCTGTTTTTT | TRBJ2-2 | - | TRBV9 | -
CATHPPGGNSPLHF | TGTGCCACCCACCCGCCGGGGGGGAATTCACCCCTCCACTTT | TRBJ1-6 | - | TRBV6-6 | -